The rows below give T cell receptor beta chains drawn from one sample of a study of cytomegalovirus exposure and HLA in healthy donors. The method was immunoSEQ multiplex PCR; TCRdb's version includes in-frame clones alone and lacks a portion of them. The sample records 200,000 or so clones, more than 75% being singletons. Sequences were obtained from PBMCs. The receptors derive from a girl in the first two years of life in good health and CMV-seronegative. The CDR3 runs from the conserved cysteine through the conserved F or W. Each record gives: clone size, CDR3 length, V gene, D gene, J gene, CDR3 DNA, CDR3 protein. D genes are given only for firm matches. Rows give clone size only sometimes, using once, few, many, or a class for an expanded clone.

clone size: once
CDR3 length: 16
V gene: TRBV5-4
D gene: TRBD2
J gene: TRBJ2-5
CDR3 DNA: TGTGCCAGCAGCTCCCCAAATAGCGGGGGGAGGGAGACCCAGTACTTC
CDR3 protein: CASSSPNSGGRETQYF

clone size: once
CDR3 length: 15
V gene: TRBV19
D gene: TRBD2
J gene: TRBJ2-1
CDR3 DNA: TGTGCCAGTAGTATCCTTGGGAGGGAGGGCAATGAGCAGTTCTTC
CDR3 protein: CASSILGREGNEQFF

clone size: -
CDR3 length: 14
V gene: TRBV5-6
D gene: -
J gene: TRBJ1-5
CDR3 DNA: TGTGCCAGCAGCTTGCGGGGGGCAGGTCAGCCCCAGCATTTT
CDR3 protein: CASSLRGAGQPQHF

clone size: -
CDR3 length: 14
V gene: TRBV10-3
D gene: -
J gene: TRBJ2-7
CDR3 DNA: TGTGCCATCAGTGAGTCGACAGTCTCCTACGAGCAGTACTTC
CDR3 protein: CAISESTVSYEQYF

clone size: -
CDR3 length: 18
V gene: TRBV11-2
D gene: -
J gene: TRBJ2-4
CDR3 DNA: TGTGCCAGCAGCTTAGATACTGAAGAGGCCGGGACCAAAAACATTCAGTACTTC
CDR3 protein: CASSLDTEEAGTKNIQYF

clone size: -
CDR3 length: 15
V gene: TRBV30
D gene: TRBD2
J gene: TRBJ2-3
CDR3 DNA: TGTGCCTGGAGTCCCGGGACTAGCGGGGGTGGTACGCAGTATTTT
CDR3 protein: CAWSPGTSGGGTQYF

clone size: -
CDR3 length: 15
V gene: TRBV11-3
D gene: TRBD2
J gene: TRBJ2-1
CDR3 DNA: TGTGCCAGCAGCTTCTCTAGCGGGGCCTACAATGAGCAGTTCTTC
CDR3 protein: CASSFSSGAYNEQFF

clone size: -
CDR3 length: 15
V gene: TRBV5-4
D gene: TRBD1
J gene: TRBJ1-2
CDR3 DNA: TGTGCCAGCAGCTTGGCCGGGACAGGGGGCTATGGCTACACCTTC
CDR3 protein: CASSLAGTGGYGYTF

clone size: -
CDR3 length: 14
V gene: TRBV6-1
D gene: TRBD1
J gene: TRBJ2-7
CDR3 DNA: TGTGCCAGCAGTTCCGGGACAGGGTTTTACGAGCAGTACTTC
CDR3 protein: CASSSGTGFYEQYF

clone size: once
CDR3 length: 15
V gene: TRBV18
D gene: -
J gene: TRBJ2-5
CDR3 DNA: TGTGCCAGCTCACCACTAGGAGTACGAGGGGAGACCCAGTACTTC
CDR3 protein: CASSPLGVRGETQYF

clone size: -
CDR3 length: 16
V gene: TRBV27
D gene: TRBD2
J gene: TRBJ2-7
CDR3 DNA: TGTGCCAGCAGTCCTCTGGGGGTCGGGAGGGGTTACGAGCAGTACTTC
CDR3 protein: CASSPLGVGRGYEQYF

clone size: few
CDR3 length: 16
V gene: TRBV23-1
D gene: TRBD1
J gene: TRBJ2-1
CDR3 DNA: TGCGCCAGCATAAAGAAAGGGGACAGCGTCTACAATGAGCAGTTCTTC
CDR3 protein: CASIKKGDSVYNEQFF

clone size: -
CDR3 length: 15
V gene: TRBV14
D gene: TRBD2
J gene: TRBJ2-7
CDR3 DNA: TGTGCCAGCAGCCAAGAGTTCGGGACTAGCGCCGAGCAGTACTTC
CDR3 protein: CASSQEFGTSAEQYF

clone size: -
CDR3 length: 13
V gene: TRBV5-1
D gene: -
J gene: TRBJ1-2
CDR3 DNA: TGCGCCAGCAGCTTGCAGGCAGGGTCTGGCTACACCTTC
CDR3 protein: CASSLQAGSGYTF

clone size: few
CDR3 length: 14
V gene: TRBV5-1
D gene: -
J gene: TRBJ2-2
CDR3 DNA: TGCGCCAGCAGCTTGTCTCGGACATTCGGGGAGCTGTTTTTT
CDR3 protein: CASSLSRTFGELFF

clone size: -
CDR3 length: 14
V gene: TRBV7-2
D gene: TRBD1
J gene: TRBJ1-1
CDR3 DNA: TGTGCCAGCAGCTTATACAGGGGTCGCACTGAAGCTTTCTTT
CDR3 protein: CASSLYRGRTEAFF

clone size: -
CDR3 length: 13
V gene: TRBV27
D gene: -
J gene: TRBJ2-5
CDR3 DNA: TGTGCCAGCAGTTTTACAGGGTCAGAGACCCAGTACTTC
CDR3 protein: CASSFTGSETQYF

clone size: -
CDR3 length: 13
V gene: TRBV27
D gene: TRBD1
J gene: TRBJ1-4
CDR3 DNA: TGTGCCAGCAGGGCAGGGGGAGGAGGAAAACTGTTTTTT
CDR3 protein: CASRAGGGGKLFF

clone size: -
CDR3 length: 11
V gene: TRBV7-9
D gene: -
J gene: TRBJ1-2
CDR3 DNA: TGTGCCAGCAGCCATAGCAATGGCTACACCTTC
CDR3 protein: CASSHSNGYTF

clone size: -
CDR3 length: 15
V gene: TRBV9
D gene: -
J gene: TRBJ2-1
CDR3 DNA: TGTGCCAGCAGCGTAGATGGGCCCCTATACAATGAGCAGTTCTTC
CDR3 protein: CASSVDGPLYNEQFF

clone size: -
CDR3 length: 16
V gene: TRBV5-8
D gene: TRBD2
J gene: TRBJ2-3
CDR3 DNA: TGTGCCAGCAACCTGGGACTAGCGGGGACCCCAGATACGCAGTATTTT
CDR3 protein: CASNLGLAGTPDTQYF

clone size: -
CDR3 length: 16
V gene: TRBV14
D gene: -
J gene: TRBJ2-3
CDR3 DNA: TGTGCCAGCAGCCATCGAAGGGACTGGTACACAGATACGCAGTATTTT
CDR3 protein: CASSHRRDWYTDTQYF

clone size: -
CDR3 length: 15
V gene: TRBV6-5
D gene: TRBD2
J gene: TRBJ2-5
CDR3 DNA: TGTGCCAGCAGTTACGCCCCAACTAGCGGCGAGACCCAGTACTTC
CDR3 protein: CASSYAPTSGETQYF

clone size: -
CDR3 length: 15
V gene: TRBV30
D gene: -
J gene: TRBJ1-4
CDR3 DNA: TGTGCCTGGAGTGTAGGAGCGGGCTTAAATGAAAAACTGTTTTTT
CDR3 protein: CAWSVGAGLNEKLFF

clone size: -
CDR3 length: 12
V gene: TRBV10-3
D gene: -
J gene: TRBJ1-5
CDR3 DNA: TGTGCCATCAGTGACAGGGCCCAGCCCCAGCATTTT
CDR3 protein: CAISDRAQPQHF

clone size: -
CDR3 length: 14
V gene: TRBV14
D gene: -
J gene: TRBJ2-7
CDR3 DNA: TGTGCCAGCAGCCAAACCCTTGGGCGCTACGAGCAGTACTTC
CDR3 protein: CASSQTLGRYEQYF

clone size: -
CDR3 length: 14
V gene: TRBV11-2
D gene: -
J gene: TRBJ2-7
CDR3 DNA: TGTGCCAGCAGCTCCCCCGGGGTTTCCTACGAGCAGTACTTC
CDR3 protein: CASSSPGVSYEQYF

clone size: -
CDR3 length: 12
V gene: TRBV5-6
D gene: TRBD1
J gene: TRBJ1-2
CDR3 DNA: TGTGCCAGCAGCGCAGGGGGCTATGGCTACACCTTC
CDR3 protein: CASSAGGYGYTF

clone size: -
CDR3 length: 14
V gene: TRBV5-1
D gene: -
J gene: TRBJ1-5
CDR3 DNA: TGCGCCAGCAGCTTGGTACCAGGGGATCAGCCCCAGCATTTT
CDR3 protein: CASSLVPGDQPQHF

clone size: few
CDR3 length: 17
V gene: TRBV7-9
D gene: -
J gene: TRBJ2-7
CDR3 DNA: TGTGCCAGCAGCTCAACCCTTCCCCCCGGGACACCGTACGAGCAGTACTTC
CDR3 protein: CASSSTLPPGTPYEQYF

clone size: -
CDR3 length: 17
V gene: TRBV7-2
D gene: TRBD2
J gene: TRBJ2-1
CDR3 DNA: TGTGCCAGCAGCTTAGCACGCAGCACTAGCGGTCACAATGAGCAGTTCTTC
CDR3 protein: CASSLARSTSGHNEQFF

clone size: -
CDR3 length: 15
V gene: TRBV5-5
D gene: TRBD2
J gene: TRBJ2-5
CDR3 DNA: TGTGCCAGCAGCCCCAGCGGGGGGCCCCCAGAGACCCAGTACTTC
CDR3 protein: CASSPSGGPPETQYF